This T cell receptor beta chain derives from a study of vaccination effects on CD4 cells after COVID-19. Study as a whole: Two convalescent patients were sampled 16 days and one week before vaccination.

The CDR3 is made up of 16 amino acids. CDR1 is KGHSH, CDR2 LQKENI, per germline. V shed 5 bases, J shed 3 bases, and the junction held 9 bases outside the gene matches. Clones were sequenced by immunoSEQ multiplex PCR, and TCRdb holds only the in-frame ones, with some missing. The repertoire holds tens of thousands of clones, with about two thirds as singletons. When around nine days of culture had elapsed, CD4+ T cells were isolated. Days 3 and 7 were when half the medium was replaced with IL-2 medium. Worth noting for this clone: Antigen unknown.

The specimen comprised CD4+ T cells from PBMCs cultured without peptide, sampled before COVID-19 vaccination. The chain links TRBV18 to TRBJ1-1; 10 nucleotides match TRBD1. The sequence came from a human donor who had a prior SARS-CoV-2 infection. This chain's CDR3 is CASSTTGGAVDTEAFF. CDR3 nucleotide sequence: TGTGCCAGCTCAACGACAGGGGGCGCAGTGGACACTGAAGCTTTCTTT.